Listed below are T cell receptor beta chains from one sample, sequenced in a study of regulatory T cells. Only in-frame clones appear in the TCRdb table, and some are missing; sequencing was by immunoSEQ multiplex PCR. The data hold more than 15,000 clones, with 92% observed a single time. The source material was CD8+ T cells sorted from blood. These TCRs come from a person aged 18-29 years with CD3G deficiency. CDR3s include the opening cysteine and the closing phenylalanine or tryptophan. A D gene is named only where the DNA matches it firmly. Rows may omit the clone size; those that give it use once, few, many or a size class.

>TRBV13|.|TRBJ2-3|.
TGTGCCAGCAGCTTAGGGGAAGATACGCAGTATTTT
CASSLGEDTQYF
>TRBV6-1|TRBD2|TRBJ2-7|.
TGTGCCAGCAGTAGTTGGACTAGCGGGATGGGGGAGCAGTACTTC
CASSSWTSGMGEQYF
>TRBV5-8|TRBD1|TRBJ2-7|.
TGTGCCAGCAGCGGCATAGACAGGGTGGAGAGTGGGTACGAGCAGTACTTC
CASSGIDRVESGYEQYF
>TRBV19|.|TRBJ2-7|.
TGTGCCAGTAGTCCCACCCCCAGGGAATCCTACGAGCAGTACTTC
CASSPTPRESYEQYF
>TRBV27|.|TRBJ1-1|.
TGTGCCAGCAGACAGGGAGGAACTGAAGCTTTCTTT
CASRQGGTEAFF
>TRBV30|TRBD1|TRBJ1-2|.
TGTGCCTCCCAACCCGGGACAGGGGGCGACTATGGCTACACCTTC
CASQPGTGGDYGYTF
>TRBV2|.|TRBJ1-1|.
TGTGCCAGCAGCGGGGGAAGGGGGACTGAAGCTTTCTTT
CASSGGRGTEAFF
>TRBV2|.|TRBJ1-6|once
TGTGCCAGCAGCGAAGGACTGTTTAATTCACCCCTCCACTTT
CASSEGLFNSPLHF
>TRBV6-5|.|TRBJ2-6|.
TGTGCCAGCAGTTTCGGGGGGGCCAACGTCCTGACTTTC
CASSFGGANVLTF
>TRBV10-3|.|TRBJ1-3|.
TGTGCCATCCCCGGGGGTGGAAACACCATATATTTT
CAIPGGGNTIYF
>TRBV7-9|.|TRBJ2-5|.
TGTGCCAGCAGCTCACCGACTACGGCCCGGGAGACCCAGTACTTC
CASSSPTTARETQYF
>TRBV5-8|TRBD1|TRBJ1-5|.
TGTGCCAGCACCCCCGGGACAGGGGCCTATAGCAATCAGCCCCAGCATTTT
CASTPGTGAYSNQPQHF
>TRBV12-1|.|TRBJ1-5|.
TGTGCCAGCAGCTGCCCAAATCAGCCCCAGCATTTT
CASSCPNQPQHF
>TRBV2|.|TRBJ1-5|.
TGTGCCAGCAGTGATAGGAGGAATAGGCAGCCCCAGCATTTT
CASSDRRNRQPQHF
>TRBV7-9|.|TRBJ2-2|.
TGTGGGACGAGACAGAACACCGGGGAGCTGTTTTTT
CGTRQNTGELFF
>TRBV9|.|TRBJ1-1|.
TGTGCCAGCAGCGTACACTCTGGAGGGGCGAACACTGAAGCTTTCTTT
CASSVHSGGANTEAFF
>TRBV9|.|TRBJ1-6|.
TGTGCCAGCGCTCCCCCGGGGTATAATTCACCCCTCCACTTT
CASAPPGYNSPLHF